The rows below give T cell receptor beta chains drawn from one sample of a study of T cells in Graves' hyperthyroidism and ophthalmopathy. In TCRdb, the multiplex PCR reads were re-called with MiXCR into one record per CDR3 protein. The table has under 450,000 distinct CDR3 sequences, around a sixth seen once. The sample was blood. The receptors derive from a woman between 18 and 29 years old with Graves' hyperthyroidism. CDR3s include the opening cysteine and the closing phenylalanine or tryptophan. D genes are given only for firm matches. Not all rows give a size; the values are once, few, many and, for expanded clones, a class.

V	J	D	size	CDR3	DNA
TRBV6-1	TRBJ1-3	NA	many	CASSYGRGASGNTIYF	TGTGCCAGCAGTTACGGCCGGGGGGCGTCTGGAAACACCATATATTTT
TRBV13	TRBJ2-5	NA	many	CASSLRGQGETQYF	TGTGCCAGCAGCTTACGCGGACAAGGGGAGACCCAGTACTTC
TRBV18	TRBJ1-1	NA	many	CASSPLARGLEAFF	TGTGCCAGCTCACCACTCGCCAGGGGCTTAGAAGCTTTCTTT
TRBV7-9	TRBJ2-1	NA	many	CASSSSSNEQFF	TGTGCCAGCAGCTCTAGCTCCAATGAGCAGTTCTTC
TRBV20-1	TRBJ1-4	NA	many	CSARDDFVREKLFF	TGCAGTGCTAGAGATGATTTTGTGAGGGAAAAACTGTTTTTT
TRBV12-3/TRBV12-4	TRBJ2-1	NA	many	CASRFGLAYNEQFF	TGTGCCAGCAGATTTGGACTGGCTTACAATGAGCAGTTCTTC
TRBV20-1	TRBJ1-4	NA	many	CSGSHDEKLFF	TGCAGTGGGAGTCATGATGAAAAACTGTTTTTT
TRBV5-4	TRBJ1-6	NA	NA	CASSFAPGSYNSPLHF	TGTGCCAGCAGCTTCGCTCCCGGCTCCTATAATTCACCCCTCCACTTT
TRBV5-8	TRBJ2-1	NA	few	CASALSLASYSYNEQFF	TGTGCCAGCGCATTGTCACTAGCCTCTTATTCCTACAATGAGCAGTTCTTC
TRBV20-1	TRBJ2-3	NA	NA	CSARDFVRGATDTQYF	TGCAGTGCTAGAGATTTTGTACGGGGGGCCACAGATACGCAGTATTTT
TRBV4-2	TRBJ2-1	TRBD1	many	CASSLSTRGSGNEQFF	TGTGCCAGCAGCCTTTCGACCAGGGGGAGCGGCAATGAGCAGTTCTTC
TRBV6-2/TRBV6-3	TRBJ1-2	TRBD1	many	CASRLTGGDGYTF	TGTGCCAGCAGACTTACAGGGGGTGATGGCTACACCTTC
TRBV27	TRBJ2-1	TRBD2	few	CASILSQGGVYNEQFF	TGTGCCAGCATCCTCTCTCAGGGAGGGGTCTACAATGAGCAGTTCTTC
TRBV12-3/TRBV12-4	TRBJ2-7	TRBD1	NA	CASSSPPRGLYEQYF	TGTGCCAGCAGTTCCCCCCCCAGGGGGTTATACGAGCAGTACTTC
TRBV19	TRBJ2-1	NA	few	CARKIHEQFF	TGTGCCAGGAAGATACATGAGCAGTTCTTC